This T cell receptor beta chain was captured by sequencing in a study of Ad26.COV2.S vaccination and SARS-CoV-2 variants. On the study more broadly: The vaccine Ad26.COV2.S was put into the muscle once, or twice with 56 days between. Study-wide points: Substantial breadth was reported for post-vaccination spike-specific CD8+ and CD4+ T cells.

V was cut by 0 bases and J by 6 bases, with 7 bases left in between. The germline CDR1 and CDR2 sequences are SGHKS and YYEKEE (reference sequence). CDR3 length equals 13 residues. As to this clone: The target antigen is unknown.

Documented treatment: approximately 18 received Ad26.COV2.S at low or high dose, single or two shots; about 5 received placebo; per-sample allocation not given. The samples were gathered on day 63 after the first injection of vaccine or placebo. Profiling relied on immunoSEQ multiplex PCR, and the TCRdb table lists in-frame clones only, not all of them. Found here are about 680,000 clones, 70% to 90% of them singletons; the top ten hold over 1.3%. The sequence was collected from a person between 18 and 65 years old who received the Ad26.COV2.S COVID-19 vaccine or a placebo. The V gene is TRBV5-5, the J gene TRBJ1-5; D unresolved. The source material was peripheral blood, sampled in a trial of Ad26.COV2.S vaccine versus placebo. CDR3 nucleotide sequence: TGTGCCAGCAGCTTGGAGGGCGTTCAGCCCCAGCATTTT. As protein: CASSLEGVQPQHF.